This TCR beta chain was captured by sequencing in a study of tumor-infiltrating lymphocytes in glioblastoma multiforme. Multiple V-beta primers and a C-beta primer amplified TCRB from RNA. TCRdb called the multiplex PCR reads again in MiXCR, with one record for every CDR3 protein. In the table there are about 10,000 distinct CDR3 sequences, 74% of which are singletons. This CDR3 has 12 amino acids. The V end was cut by 7 bases, the J end by 9 bases, with 14 bases between. CDR1 SGHNT and CDR2 YENEEA come from the germline V gene. This clonotype was sampled from a male donor with glioblastoma. The sequencing input was brain tumor tissue. This chain links TRBV11-3 with TRBJ2-3; a possible D gene is TRBD2 (6 bases). The CDR3 nucleotides are TGTGCCAGCATCCTAGGGGAGGACACGCAGTATTTT. This gives the protein CASILGEDTQYF.